This T cell receptor (beta chain) was sequenced during a study of OX40 agonist ivuxolimab in advanced cancers. At the level of the study: Given to patients was ivuxolimab, an agonistic anti-OX40 (CD134) antibody. Previous treatment with anti-PD-1, anti-PD-L1 or anti-CTLA-4 therapy was allowed; about 40% had received some.

The CDR3 has 14 residues. The germline V gene encodes CDR1 SGHTA and CDR2 FQGTGA. V was clipped by 4 bases and J by 6 bases, with 14 bases between them. The repertoire was sequenced with immunoSEQ multiplex PCR; TCRdb's copy has only in-frame clones and lacks some. This table has 100,000 to 150,000 clones, approximately 92% appearing once. Peripheral blood came from all dose cohorts at three timepoints. As regards this clone: Distinct nucleotide sequences in the sample also encode this CDR3.

The specimen comprised CD4+ or CD8+ T cells sorted from blood, sampled in a trial of the OX40 agonist ivuxolimab. The TCR was taken from an adult with an advanced solid tumor such as melanoma, head and neck, liver or kidney cancer. The chain employs TRBV7-3 and TRBJ2-3, with a possible D match to TRBD2 (6 bases). In DNA, the CDR3 is TGTGCCAGCAGCTCACTAGCACCCACGGATACGCAGTATTTT. Protein sequence: CASSSLAPTDTQYF.